This T cell receptor (beta chain) was documented in a study of T cell responses to AZD1222 COVID-19 vaccine. Measured with immunoSEQ multiplex PCR; TCRdb has only the in-frame clones, and not every one. The sample shows about 120,000 clones, 70% to 90% of them seen only once. Overall study results and limits: Clonal diversity may have been underestimated, and the donors were mostly white British, with more females than males. The number of AZD1222 recipients seropositive at baseline was only five to seven. Spike regions recognized by vaccine-associated CD4 TCRs spanned the protein, led by 160-218 and 743-854. No repertoire was sampled before or during the peak T cell response, only after it.

A note on this clone: Its antigen is currently unknown.

This CDR3 contains 15 residues. CDR1 MNHEY and CDR2 SVGAGI come from the germline V gene. Between the trimmed V and J ends, which lost 7 bases and 4 bases, there was a span of 16 bases. This chain connects TRBV6-5 to TRBJ2-2; no firm D call. The material was peripheral blood, obtained on day 0 of AZD1222 vaccination. The clonotype comes from an adult in good health. The CDR3 DNA is TGTGCCAGCACCCCAGTGTCAGGCCCCACCGGGGAGCTGTTTTTT. Amino acids: CASTPVSGPTGELFF.